The clone carrying this TCR beta chain showed up just a few times. This entry belongs to a study of T-cell reconstitution after alpha-beta-depleted transplantation in children. Germline CDR1 LNHDA, CDR2 SQIVND (reference sequence). The CDR3 contains 13 residues. Trimming took 6 bases from V and 3 from J, leaving 9 bases between them. During its preparation, the TCRbeta library received unique molecular identifiers. TCRdb ran MiXCR on the PCR reads and lists one entry per CDR3 protein. The data hold some 600,000 distinct CDR3 sequences, with 10% to 15% observed a single time. The TCR was taken from a male patient younger than 18 who had a stem cell transplant for acute myeloid leukemia, so the T cells may come from the graft donor. J is TRBJ1-5 and V is TRBV19; no reliable D call. The sequencing used PBMCs, mostly from graft donor cells, collected 360 days after TCRalphabeta/CD19-depleted stem cell transplant. CDR3 sequence (DNA): TGTGCCAGTAGGTGGACGAACAATCAGCCCCAGCATTTT. Protein product: CASRWTNNQPQHF.